One sample yielded the 17 T cell receptor beta chains listed below, sequenced in a study of CD8 T cells in Susac syndrome. Reverse transcription of roughly 0.5 to 1 ug RNA was carried out with random hexamers. From the immunoSEQ multiplex PCR reads, TCRdb called clonotypes with MiXCR, one entry per CDR3 protein. The profile shows approximately 74,000 distinct CDR3 sequences, over 85% of them singletons. The sample consisted of CD8+ T cells from PBMCs. The receptors come from a human donor with Susac syndrome.

The rearrangement links TRBV18 to TRBJ2-7; 9 bases fit TRBD1. Germline values: CDR1 KGHSH, CDR2 LQKENI. V dropped 6 bases and J dropped 2; count of bases not matched to a gene: 5. CDR3 size: 14 residues. CDR3 protein: CASSPGQGPYEQYF. The CDR3 DNA sequence: TGTGCCAGCTCCCCGGGACAGGGTCCCTACGAGCAGTACTTC.

V and J are TRBV7-9 and TRBJ1-4, with a tentative D call TRBD1 (6 bases). Germline loops: CDR1 SEHNR, CDR2 FQNEAQ (reference sequence). Trimming cost V 1 base and J 0 bases, with 9 bases left between them. The CDR3 covers 16 residues. CDR3 nucleotide sequence: TGTGCCAGCAGCTTAGTGGGGGCAGCAACTAATGAAAAACTGTTTTTT. This encodes CASSLVGAATNEKLFF.

This clonotype was recorded only once. The chain employs TRBV19 and TRBJ2-1; no clear D gene. This CDR3 is 14 amino acids long. Trimming took 6 bases from V and 2 from J, leaving 11 bases between them. In germline, CDR1 is LNHDA, CDR2 SQIVND (reference sequence). The CDR3 loop reads CASSFSSAYNEQFF. CDR3 bases: TGTGCCAGTAGCTTTTCCTCGGCCTACAATGAGCAGTTCTTC.

The rearrangement joins TRBV7-8 to TRBJ2-1, with TRBD1 as a possible D gene (6 bases). The CDR3 consists of 16 residues. The V and J ends lost 1 base and 3 bases respectively, with 13 bases between them. Germline-derived CDR1 and CDR2 are SGHVS and FQNEAQ. This CDR3 reads CASSLGAGVVYNEQFF. CDR3 bases: TGTGCCAGCAGCTTAGGTGCAGGGGTAGTCTACAATGAGCAGTTCTTC.

This chain uses TRBV24-1 with TRBJ2-3, with D perhaps TRBD1 (5 bases). Germline V gene sequence: CDR1 KGHDR, CDR2 SFDVKD. CDR3 length: 13 residues. V lost 4 bases and J lost 4, with 8 bases in between. CDR3 amino acids: CATSDRASDTQYF. Written as DNA, the CDR3 is TGTGCCACCAGTGACAGGGCATCAGATACGCAGTATTTT.

The chain is built from TRBV4-1 and TRBJ1-1, with D possibly TRBD1 on 5 matching bases. CDR1 is MGHRA, CDR2 YSYEKL, per germline. This CDR3 region has 17 residues. With 0 bases removed from V and 7 bases from J, the gap between germline ends came to 21 bases. The CDR3 DNA is TGCGCCAGCAGCCAAGAAGCTCAGAGGGGACCTGGGGGTGAAGCTTTCTTT. Amino acid sequence: CASSQEAQRGPGGEAFF.

V usage is TRBV28 and J usage is TRBJ2-3, with D tentatively TRBD2 (5 bases). The CDR3 covers 14 residues. The V and J ends lost 4 bases and 2 bases respectively, with 10 bases between them. Germline CDR1 and CDR2: MDHEN and SYDVKM. This CDR3 reads CASSSPSPTDTQYF. The CDR3 nucleotides read TGTGCCAGCAGTTCCCCTAGCCCCACAGATACGCAGTATTTT.

The CDR3 nucleotides are TGTGCCAGCACCCCCGGGGGTGGGGAGACCCAGTACTTC. Its translation: CASTPGGGETQYF. The J gene is TRBJ2-5, the V gene TRBV12-3 or TRBV12-4; D possibly corresponds to TRBD2 (6 bases). The CDR3 is 13 amino acids. V was pared by 7 bases and J by 5 bases, with 14 bases between.

The chain uses TRBV29-1 and TRBJ1-2, with a possible D match to TRBD1 (6 bases). Trimming left V 3 bases short and J 0 bases short, with 17 bases between. The CDR3 length is 16 residues. Germline-derived CDR1 and CDR2 are SQVTM and ANQGSEA. CDR3 residues: CSVDATGDNPNYGYTF. Here the CDR3 DNA reads TGCAGCGTTGACGCGACAGGAGACAATCCTAACTATGGCTACACCTTC.

The chain is built from TRBV29-1 and TRBJ1-1; D perhaps matches TRBD1 (6 bases). CDR1 and CDR2 from the germline V gene are SQVTM and ANQGSEA. Between the trimmed V and J ends, which lost 5 bases and 4 bases, there was a span of 17 bases. CDR3 size: 14 residues. The DNA for the CDR3 is TGCAGCGTTCCAGGGGCGGCTATCGGCACTGAAGCTTTCTTT. Translated, it gives CSVPGAAIGTEAFF.

This clonotype was seen only a few times. The chain uses TRBV6-5 and TRBJ1-5; D is ambiguous. With 0 bases removed from V and 6 bases from J, the gap between germline ends came to 3 bases. The CDR3 is 12 amino acids. Germline V CDR1 and CDR2: MNHEY, SVGAGI. The CDR3 sequence: CASSYSAQPQHF. Here the CDR3 DNA reads TGTGCCAGCAGTTACTCGGCTCAGCCCCAGCATTTT.

In DNA, the CDR3 is TGTGCCAGCAGAGGGAGTCCTGGGGCCAACGTCCTGACTTTC. Protein: CASRGSPGANVLTF. The V call is TRBV25-1, the J call TRBJ2-6, with D tentatively TRBD2 (5 bases). This CDR3 is 14 amino acids long. Trimming removed 6 bases from V and 2 bases from J, with 8 bases in between. Germline V gene lookup returns CDR1 MGHDK and CDR2 SYGVNS.

This rearrangement joins TRBV19 to TRBJ1-5, with 7 bases that match TRBD1. CDR1 is LNHDA and CDR2 is SQIVND in the germline V gene (reference sequence). The CDR3 extends over 15 amino acids. After removal of 6 bases from V and 4 bases from J, the junction contained 9 bases not matched to a gene. CDR3 sequence: CASRYHRGRNQPQHF. CDR3 sequence (DNA): TGTGCCAGTAGATATCACAGGGGTAGGAATCAGCCCCAGCATTTT.

This chain joins TRBV20-1 and TRBJ2-5, with 8 bases aligning to TRBD1. This CDR3 has 14 residues. The germline V gene encodes CDR1 DFQATT and CDR2 SNEGSKA (reference sequence). Trimming at V came to 6 bases and at J to 2 bases, leaving 8 bases not matched to a gene. The CDR3 nucleotides are TGCAGTGCAGAGGAGGACAGGGAACAAGAGACCCAGTACTTC. It is translated as CSAEEDREQETQYF.

The V call is TRBV13, the J call TRBJ2-3, with D hard to call. Between the trimmed V and J ends, which lost 5 bases and 5 bases, there was a span of 20 bases. Germline V gene data show CDR1 as PRHDT and CDR2 as FYEKMQ (reference sequence). There are 16 residues in the CDR3. CDR3 sequence (DNA): TGTGCCAGCAGCCAACGCCTCAGTGAAAACGGAGATACGCAGTATTTT. Amino acid sequence: CASSQRLSENGDTQYF.

CDR3 sequence (DNA): TGTGCCAGCGGGTGGGGATATGAGCAGTTCTTC. Protein product: CASGWGYEQFF. The chain links TRBV12-3 or TRBV12-4 to TRBJ2-1; D not resolved. This CDR3 comprises 11 residues. V gave up 8 bases and J gave up 8 bases, with 10 bases separating them.

The chain uses TRBV20-1 and TRBJ2-5; D ambiguous. Between the trimmed V and J ends, which lost 1 base and 0 bases, there was a span of 12 bases. Germline V gives CDR1 DFQATT, CDR2 SNEGSKA (reference sequence). This CDR3 has 15 residues. CDR3 residues: CSARARVPYQETQYF. CDR3 sequence (DNA): TGCAGTGCTAGAGCCCGGGTTCCGTACCAAGAGACCCAGTACTTC.